Listed below are T cell receptor beta chains from one sample, sequenced in a study of shared clonotypes between healthy human individuals. Assay: immunoSEQ multiplex PCR; the TCRdb copy retains only in-frame clones and omits some. The sample has approximately 2.5 million clones; 90% to 95% are singletons. The sample taken for sequencing was naive CD4+ T cells sorted from blood. These receptors originate from a man younger than 35 in good health. Both conserved end residues are part of each CDR3. A D gene is named only where the DNA matches it firmly. Clone sizes are given selectively: once, few, many, or a class where the clone is expanded.

TRBJ2-1	TRBV29-1	.	.	CSVEAGSYNEQFF	TGCAGCGTTGAGGCGGGCTCCTACAATGAGCAGTTCTTC
TRBJ2-3	TRBV6-5	.	TRBD2	CASSRGTSGHTQYF	TGTGCCAGCAGCCGCGGGACTAGCGGGCATACGCAGTATTTT
TRBJ2-3	TRBV30	.	.	CAWSAPTDTQYF	TGTGCCTGGAGTGCCCCGACAGATACGCAGTATTTT
TRBJ2-3	TRBV5-1	.	TRBD1	CASCPGGAADTQYF	TGCGCCAGCTGTCCAGGGGGCGCAGCCGATACGCAGTATTTT
TRBJ2-2	TRBV9	.	.	CASSPRQAPSNTGELFF	TGTGCCAGCAGCCCCAGACAGGCTCCATCGAACACCGGGGAGCTGTTTTTT
TRBJ2-1	TRBV4-1	.	.	CASSQGYNEQFF	TGCGCCAGCAGCCAAGGGTACAATGAGCAGTTCTTC
TRBJ2-3	TRBV5-1	.	.	CASSFLDQDTQYF	TGCGCCAGCAGCTTCCTAGACCAAGATACGCAGTATTTT
TRBJ2-1	TRBV10-2	.	.	CASSEPLAVQFF	TGCGCCAGCAGTGAGCCGCTAGCCGTGCAGTTCTTC
TRBJ1-6	TRBV2	few	.	CASSDRSENSPLHF	TGTGCCAGCAGTGATCGGTCAGAAAATTCACCCCTCCACTTT
TRBJ1-5	TRBV5-6	.	TRBD1	CASSLLAGGRSQPQHF	TGTGCCAGCAGCTTGCTGGCAGGGGGCCGTAGTCAGCCCCAGCATTTT
TRBJ1-4	TRBV5-8	.	.	CASSLGTTTNEKLFF	TGTGCCAGCAGCTTGGGGACAACAACTAATGAAAAACTGTTTTTT
TRBJ2-2	TRBV7-9	.	TRBD1	CASSLGGQGSTGELFF	TGTGCCAGCAGCTTAGGGGGACAGGGGAGCACCGGGGAGCTGTTTTTT
TRBJ2-7	TRBV30	.	TRBD1	CAWGGQGGEQYF	TGTGCCTGGGGGGGACAGGGAGGCGAGCAGTACTTC
TRBJ2-7	TRBV21-1	once	.	CASSKGGQPRGYEQYF	TGTGCCAGCAGCAAAGGGGGACAACCTCGGGGATACGAGCAGTACTTC
TRBJ1-1	TRBV30	.	TRBD1	CAWNRQGVNTEAFF	TGTGCCTGGAATCGACAGGGGGTGAACACTGAAGCTTTCTTT
TRBJ1-6	TRBV12-5	.	.	CASGDPRAGTNSPLHF	TGTGCTAGTGGTGATCCGCGTGCAGGGACTAATTCACCCCTCCACTTT
TRBJ1-1	TRBV6-1	.	.	CASSWMGTGTEAFF	TGTGCCAGCAGTTGGATGGGTACCGGGACTGAAGCTTTCTTT
TRBJ2-3	TRBV7-3	.	TRBD2	CASSLPRLAIIWGDTQYF	TGTGCCAGCAGCTTACCCAGACTAGCGATTATCTGGGGAGATACGCAGTATTTT
TRBJ2-7	TRBV5-1	.	.	CASSSTGPYEQYF	TGCGCCAGCAGCTCGACAGGCCCCTACGAGCAGTACTTC
TRBJ2-7	TRBV19	.	.	CASSKEGPIYEQYF	TGTGCCAGTAGTAAGGAAGGGCCCATCTACGAGCAGTACTTC
TRBJ2-2	TRBV2	.	TRBD1	CASSDPGQGMTGELFF	TGTGCCAGCAGTGATCCGGGACAGGGAATGACCGGGGAGCTGTTTTTT
TRBJ2-2	TRBV18	.	.	CASSPRGYANTGELFF	TGTGCCAGCTCACCACGTGGTTACGCGAACACCGGGGAGCTGTTTTTT
TRBJ2-1	TRBV9	.	TRBD1	CASSVDPGQGGSGEQFF	TGTGCCAGCAGCGTAGATCCAGGACAGGGTGGTTCGGGTGAGCAGTTCTTC
TRBJ2-2	TRBV9	once	TRBD2	CASSVRTSGGSNTGELFF	TGTGCCAGCAGCGTGAGGACTAGCGGGGGATCGAACACCGGGGAGCTGTTTTTT
TRBJ1-1	TRBV18	.	.	CASSPRTATEAFF	TGTGCCAGCTCACCTAGGACAGCCACTGAAGCTTTCTTT
TRBJ1-1	TRBV5-6	.	.	CASSFQGPNTEAFF	TGTGCCAGCAGCTTCCAGGGACCGAACACTGAAGCTTTCTTT
TRBJ1-1	TRBV6-5	few	.	CASSLRPRSEAFF	TGTGCCAGCAGTTTACGTCCCCGGAGTGAAGCTTTCTTT
TRBJ2-7	TRBV6-1	once	TRBD1	CASSDPGQGATFSYEQYF	TGTGCCAGCAGTGACCCGGGACAGGGGGCCACTTTTTCCTACGAGCAGTACTTC
TRBJ1-5	TRBV28	few	.	CASSLWQSNQPQHF	TGTGCCAGCAGTTTATGGCAGTCCAATCAGCCCCAGCATTTT
TRBJ2-3	TRBV6-5	.	TRBD2	CASSYRSGNPDTQYF	TGTGCCAGCAGTTATCGGAGCGGGAACCCAGATACGCAGTATTTT
TRBJ2-7	TRBV27	.	.	CASSFGAEAPYEQYF	TGTGCCAGCAGTTTCGGGGCCGAAGCACCCTACGAGCAGTACTTC
TRBJ2-7	TRBV15	.	TRBD2	CATSVGTSGTEQYF	TGTGCCACCAGTGTCGGGACTAGTGGAACCGAGCAGTACTTC
TRBJ2-2	TRBV7-2	.	.	CASSFQLRYTGELFF	TGTGCCAGCAGCTTTCAATTACGGTACACCGGGGAGCTGTTTTTT
TRBJ2-7	TRBV7-2	.	TRBD2	CASSLGTSADKQYF	TGTGCCAGCAGCTTAGGTACTAGCGCAGACAAGCAGTACTTC
TRBJ2-5	TRBV18	.	.	CASSPQGFQETQYF	TGTGCCAGCTCACCCCAGGGATTCCAGGAGACCCAGTACTTC
TRBJ2-2	TRBV18	.	.	CASSPSMGELFF	TGTGCCAGCTCACCGTCGATGGGGGAGCTGTTTTTT
TRBJ2-7	TRBV6-5	.	.	CASSYSKDNPYEQYF	TGTGCCAGCAGTTACTCGAAGGACAACCCCTACGAGCAGTACTTC
TRBJ2-7	TRBV19	once	TRBD1	CASSSGGAKYEQYF	TGTGCCAGTAGTTCAGGGGGCGCAAAGTACGAGCAGTACTTC
TRBJ2-7	TRBV5-1	.	.	CASSLGQLSYEQYF	TGCGCCAGCAGCTTGGGGCAGCTCTCCTACGAGCAGTACTTC
TRBJ1-6	TRBV29-1	.	.	CSVKTETYSPLHF	TGCAGCGTCAAGACGGAGACTTATTCACCCCTCCACTTT
TRBJ1-5	TRBV6-1	.	.	CASSDLPAGGGYQPQHF	TGTGCCAGCAGTGACCTACCGGCGGGGGGCGGATATCAGCCCCAGCATTTT
TRBJ2-5	TRBV5-8	.	.	CASSLDLALQETQYF	TGTGCCAGCAGCTTGGATTTAGCACTCCAAGAGACCCAGTACTTC